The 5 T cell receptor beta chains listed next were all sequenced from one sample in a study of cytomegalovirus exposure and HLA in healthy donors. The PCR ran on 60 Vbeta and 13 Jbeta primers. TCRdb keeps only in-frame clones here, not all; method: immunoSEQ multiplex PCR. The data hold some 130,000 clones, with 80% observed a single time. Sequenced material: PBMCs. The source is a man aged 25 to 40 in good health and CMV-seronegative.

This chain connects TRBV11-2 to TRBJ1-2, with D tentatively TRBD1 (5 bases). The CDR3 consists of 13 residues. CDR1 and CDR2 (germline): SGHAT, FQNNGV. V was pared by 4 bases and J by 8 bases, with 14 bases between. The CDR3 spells CASSSGQGWGYTF. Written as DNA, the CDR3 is TGTGCCAGCAGCTCAGGGCAGGGCTGGGGCTACACCTTC. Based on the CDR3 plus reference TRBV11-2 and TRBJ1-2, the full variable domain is EAGVAQSPRYKIIEKRQSVAFWCNPISGHATLYWYQQILGQGPKLLIQFQNNGVVDDSQLPKDRFSAERLKGVDSTLKIQPAKLEDSAVYLCASSSGQGWGYTFGSGTRLTVV.

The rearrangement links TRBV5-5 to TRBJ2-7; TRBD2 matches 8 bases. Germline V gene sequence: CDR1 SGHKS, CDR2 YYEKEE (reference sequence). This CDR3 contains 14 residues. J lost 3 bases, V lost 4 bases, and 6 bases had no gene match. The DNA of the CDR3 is TGTGCCAGCAGCCCGCTGGCGGGAGGCTACGAGCAGTACTTC. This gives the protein CASSPLAGGYEQYF. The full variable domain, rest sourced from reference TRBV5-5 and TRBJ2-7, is DAGVTQSPTHLIKTRGQQVTLRCSPISGHKSVSWYQQVLGQGPQFIFQYYEKEERGRGNFPDRFSARQFPNYSSELNVNALLLGDSALYLCASSPLAGGYEQYFGPGTRLTVT.

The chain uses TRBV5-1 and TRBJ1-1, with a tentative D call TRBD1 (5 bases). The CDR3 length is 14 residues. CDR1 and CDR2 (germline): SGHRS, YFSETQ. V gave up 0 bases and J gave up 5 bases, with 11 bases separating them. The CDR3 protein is CASSLVGGATEAFF. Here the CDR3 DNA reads TGCGCCAGCAGCTTGGTCGGGGGTGCGACTGAAGCTTTCTTT.

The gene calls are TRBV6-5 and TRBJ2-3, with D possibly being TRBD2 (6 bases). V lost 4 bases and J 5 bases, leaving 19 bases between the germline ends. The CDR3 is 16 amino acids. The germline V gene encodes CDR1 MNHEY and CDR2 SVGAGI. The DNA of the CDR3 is TGTGCCAGCAGTTCCGGCTATAGCGGTAGGGTAGATACGCAGTATTTT. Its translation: CASSSGYSGRVDTQYF.

CDR3 sequence reads: CASSQEGTGVDEQFF. In DNA, the CDR3 is TGCGCCAGCAGCCAAGAGGGGACAGGGGTCGATGAGCAGTTCTTC. This chain links TRBV4-3 with TRBJ2-1; the match to TRBD1 covers 10 bases. The length of the CDR3 is 15 residues. Trimming removed 0 bases from V and 8 bases from J; junction bases left unmatched: 4. Germline loops: CDR1 LGHNA, CDR2 YSLEER.